This T cell receptor beta chain was observed in a study of cytomegalovirus exposure and HLA in healthy donors. Study outcomes and limitations: When presence/absence was analysed, sequencing depth was taken to be roughly uniform across donors. Accurate prediction of most subjects' HLA-A and HLA-B alleles from TCR beta sequences was reported. After further analysis at a later stage, 15,000 to 20,000 TCR beta sequences were associated with HLA alleles at 0.05 false discovery rate. Most TCR sequences were seen very rarely across donors, but some public TCRs occurred in many.

Vbeta (60) and Jbeta (13) primers were used in the PCR. Sequencing used immunoSEQ multiplex PCR; TCRdb keeps in-frame clones, though not all of them. The sample shows around 160,000 clones, approximately 82% of them seen only once. As regards this clone: Its matching antigen is unknown.

V was shortened by 2 bases and J by 4 bases, with 12 bases between the two germline ends. The germline V gene has CDR1 WSHSY and CDR2 SAAADI. The CDR3 has 15 amino acids. Material for sequencing was PBMCs. The chain combines TRBV10-2 with TRBJ1-3; TRBD1 is a possible D gene (6 bases). The sequence was collected from a male donor in good health and CMV-seronegative. CDR3 nucleotide sequence: TGCGCCAGCAGTGAGCCAGGGGAGAGGGGAAACACCATATATTTT. It yields the protein CASSEPGERGNTIYF.